The present TCR beta chain was sequenced within a study of T cells in localized non-small cell lung cancer (dated by TCRdb to 2020 to 2021). About the full investigation: The study analyzed T cell repertoires of hundreds of early-stage NSCLC patients, comparing tumors and uninvolved tumor-adjacent lungs. Of the NSCLC patients, around 130 were male and about 97 were female, and the mean age was approximately 64 years. The cohort consisted of about 240 treatment-naive NSCLC patients whose localized lung tumors had been resected.

TCR beta CDR3 regions were sequenced from DNA using the immunoSEQ Assay. Per the source publication's procedure: To compute T cell density, TCR beta template counts were normalized to usable DNA, which was estimated by amplifying housekeeping genes. The preseqR package was used to estimate richness by extrapolating to 400,000 templates for PBMC samples and to 120,000 templates for tissue samples. Clonality was defined by subtracting Pielou's evenness from one. Tissue-enriched TCRs were identified by differential abundance testing using productive amino-acid clonotypes, minimum total count 5 and alpha 0.1. The Jaccard Index and the Morisita Overlap Index were used to measure how much the repertoires overlapped between compartments. TCR beta CDR3s were clustered by GLIPH together with public tetramer-defined viral CDR3s, and at least three viral sequences plus V-gene enrichment were required for viral motifs. TCRdb limited this immuneACCESS table to in-frame rearrangements with V and J called. A share of clones is missing; checked studies link under half to unresolved V genes, and the rest is unexplained. Clone size and the V and J calls come from that table; the DNA yielded D and trimming. A total of about 20,000 clones appear in this sample, around 83% of them only once. The ten largest clones add up to roughly 4.5% of the sample.

Worth noting for this clone: The antigen this receptor binds is unknown. No per-base quality is available; no much larger clone lies one base away.

Results the study describes overall, beyond this receptor: Because multi-region sequencing of the tumors was not done, intratumor heterogeneity could not be ruled out. A median of roughly 58 of the top 100 tumor clones were detected in paired uninvolved adjacent lung, and around 27 of these tumor clones were also found among the top 100 clones of the paired uninvolved adjacent lung. Because the study design was exploratory, TCR variables were selected using unadjusted p-values without false-discovery rate correction. Uninvolved tumor-adjacent lung showed the highest T cell clonality, higher than tumor, which suggests more focused antigenic responses in the uninvolved tumor-adjacent lung. Longer overall survival was associated with higher blood T cell density, whereas shorter survival was associated with higher adjacent-lung clonality.

At diagnosis, peripheral blood, uninvolved tumor-adjacent lung and tumor were collected and stored as a combination of fresh-frozen and FFPE material. For TCR repertoire profiling, the blood samples were analyzed as peripheral blood mononuclear cells. The germline V gene (reference sequence) sets CDR1 to DFQATT and CDR2 to SNEGSKA. Including cysteine and phenylalanine, the CDR3 has 11 amino acids. The kept DNA is CDR3 alone, 33 bases in frame from the first base. V drops 1 base and J drops 7 bases, leaving 7 bases in between. The sequence was collected from a man aged 35-75 years with stage I lung adenocarcinoma. The sample consisted of peripheral blood, taken before any cancer treatment. Recombination connected TRBV20-1 to TRBJ1-2, with TRBD1 tentatively as D gene (5 bases match). The CDR3 reads CSARGGVGYTF. The nucleotide sequence reads TGCAGTGCTAGAGGAGGGGTTGGCTACACCTTC.